These T cell receptor beta chains were read from a single sample in a study of beta chain features in type 1 diabetes. Only in-frame clones appear in the TCRdb table, and some are missing; sequencing was by immunoSEQ multiplex PCR. The sample lists 300,000 to 400,000 clones; around an eighth were seen once. The sample taken for sequencing was naive CD4+ T cells from blood. The receptors stem from a young woman with type 1 diabetes. CDR3s include the opening cysteine and the closing phenylalanine or tryptophan. A D gene is named only where the DNA matches it firmly. Clone size is given for some rows only: seen once, a few or many times, or a class if the clone is expanded.

TRBV19	NA	TRBJ1-2	few	CASTSRWFNYGYTF	TGTGCCAGTACCTCGCGATGGTTTAACTATGGCTACACCTTC
TRBV18	TRBD1	TRBJ2-7	NA	CASSPGTGNEQYF	TGTGCCAGCTCACCAGGGACAGGGAACGAGCAGTACTTC
TRBV27	TRBD2	TRBJ2-7	NA	CASRAAGSRYEQYF	TGTGCCAGCAGGGCAGCGGGAAGCAGGTACGAGCAGTACTTT
TRBV25-1	NA	TRBJ2-4	NA	CASSGAFSGNIQYF	TGTGCCAGCAGTGGGGCCTTCAGCGGGAACATTCAGTACTTC
TRBV27	TRBD1	TRBJ2-3	few	CASSSADRASTDTQYF	TGTGCCAGCAGTTCTGCCGACAGGGCTAGCACAGATACGCAGTATTTT
TRBV28	TRBD1	TRBJ2-1	few	CASSSRLGQRDEQFF	TGTGCCAGCAGTTCCCGATTGGGACAGAGGGATGAGCAGTTCTTC
TRBV29-1	NA	TRBJ1-5	NA	CSVEEGQNQPQHF	TGCAGCGTTGAAGAGGGCCAGAATCAGCCCCAGCATTTT
TRBV10-3	TRBD2	TRBJ2-1	NA	CAISLAGTGPFF	TGTGCCATCAGCCTAGCGGGTACCGGCCCGTTCTTC
TRBV7-3	TRBD1	TRBJ2-2	NA	CASSTDRGSAGELFF	TGTGCCAGCAGCACCGACAGGGGGTCGGCCGGGGAGCTGTTTTTT
TRBV30	NA	TRBJ2-1	few	CAWSVRLAQEQFF	TGTGCCTGGAGTGTACGTTTAGCTCAGGAGCAGTTCTTC
TRBV5-1	TRBD2	TRBJ2-3	NA	CASSYGTSVADTQYF	TGCGCCAGCAGTTACGGGACTAGCGTGGCAGATACGCAGTATTTT
TRBV9	NA	TRBJ2-5	NA	CASQRGIQETQYF	TGTGCCAGCCAAAGGGGGATCCAAGAGACCCAGTACTTC
TRBV9	NA	TRBJ2-1	NA	CASSVAVPYNEQFF	TGTGCCAGCAGCGTAGCGGTCCCCTACAATGAGCAGTTCTTC
TRBV30	TRBD2	TRBJ2-1	NA	CAWISGRGDEQFF	TGTGCCTGGATTAGCGGGAGAGGCGATGAGCAGTTCTTC
TRBV7-8	NA	TRBJ2-1	few	CASSEEWGDNEQFF	TGTGCCAGCAGCGAAGAGTGGGGGGACAATGAGCAGTTCTTC
TRBV25-1	NA	TRBJ1-2	NA	CASSEGGGLIYGYTF	TGTGCCAGCAGTGAGGGGGGGGGCTTAATCTATGGCTACACCTTC
TRBV27	TRBD2	TRBJ2-5	few	CASSKIAGGPGQTQYF	TGTGCCAGCAGCAAGATAGCGGGAGGGCCGGGTCAGACCCAGTACTTC
TRBV6-1	TRBD1	TRBJ2-7	few	CASNSRTGSYEQYF	TGTGCCAGCAATTCAAGGACAGGCTCCTACGAGCAGTACTTC
TRBV15	NA	TRBJ1-5	NA	CATSRAVGIGNQPQHF	TGTGCCACCAGCAGAGCCGTCGGGATTGGGAATCAGCCCCAGCATTTT
TRBV7-6	NA	TRBJ2-1	NA	CASSLRGNEQFF	TGTGCCAGCAGCTTACGCGGCAATGAGCAGTTCTTC
TRBV7-8	TRBD2	TRBJ2-4	NA	CASSLIAGGDIQYF	TGTGCCAGCAGCTTAATAGCGGGAGGGGACATTCAGTACTTC
TRBV2	TRBD1	TRBJ2-1	few	CASRTYRGPAEQFF	TGTGCCAGCAGAACATACAGGGGTCCGGCTGAGCAGTTCTTC
TRBV7-9	NA	TRBJ2-3	few	CASSPGLSTDTQYF	TGTGCCAGCAGCCCTGGACTGAGCACAGATACGCAGTATTTT
TRBV7-2	TRBD1	TRBJ1-2	NA	CASSFDRGVYGYTF	TGTGCCAGCAGCTTCGACAGGGGGGTATATGGCTACACCTTC
TRBV4-3	TRBD2	TRBJ2-3	NA	CASSLRLASTDTQYF	TGCGCCAGCAGCCTGCGACTAGCTTCCACAGATACGCAGTATTTT
TRBV5-1	TRBD1	TRBJ2-5	NA	CASSLGPGGLQETQYF	TGCGCCAGCAGCTTGGGTCCAGGGGGCCTCCAAGAGACCCAGTACTTC
TRBV4-3	TRBD2	TRBJ2-3	few	CASSQDSVAGAAADTQYF	TGCGCCAGCAGCCAAGATAGTGTAGCGGGAGCAGCCGCAGATACGCAGTATTTT
TRBV11-3	NA	TRBJ1-1	few	CASSLEQADEAFF	TGTGCCAGCAGCTTAGAACAGGCGGATGAAGCTTTCTTT
TRBV29-1	NA	TRBJ2-7	NA	CSVTTGRSSYEQYF	TGCAGCGTAACGACAGGCCGCAGCTCCTACGAGCAGTACTTC
TRBV6-5	TRBD1	TRBJ1-5	NA	CASSYGQEAQPQHF	TGTGCCAGCAGTTACGGACAGGAGGCTCAGCCCCAGCATTTT
TRBV27	NA	TRBJ1-2	NA	CASIDPSEEGIANYGYTF	TGTGCCAGCATCGACCCGTCCGAGGAGGGGATAGCTAACTATGGCTACACCTTC
TRBV4-3	TRBD1	TRBJ1-1	NA	CASSQDDRAYEAFF	TGCGCCAGCAGCCAAGATGACAGGGCCTATGAAGCTTTCTTT
TRBV18	TRBD1	TRBJ2-7	few	CASSPRSGGQGATGAAYEQYF	TGTGCCAGCTCACCGAGATCCGGCGGACAGGGGGCAACGGGGGCCGCCTACGAGCAGTACTTC
TRBV2	TRBD1	TRBJ2-3	NA	CASSADRAADTQYF	TGTGCCAGCAGTGCGGACAGGGCCGCAGATACGCAGTATTTT
TRBV7-9	NA	TRBJ2-2	few	CASSLNSGTIGSGELFF	TGTGCCAGCAGCTTAAACTCCGGGACAATTGGCTCCGGGGAGCTGTTTTTT